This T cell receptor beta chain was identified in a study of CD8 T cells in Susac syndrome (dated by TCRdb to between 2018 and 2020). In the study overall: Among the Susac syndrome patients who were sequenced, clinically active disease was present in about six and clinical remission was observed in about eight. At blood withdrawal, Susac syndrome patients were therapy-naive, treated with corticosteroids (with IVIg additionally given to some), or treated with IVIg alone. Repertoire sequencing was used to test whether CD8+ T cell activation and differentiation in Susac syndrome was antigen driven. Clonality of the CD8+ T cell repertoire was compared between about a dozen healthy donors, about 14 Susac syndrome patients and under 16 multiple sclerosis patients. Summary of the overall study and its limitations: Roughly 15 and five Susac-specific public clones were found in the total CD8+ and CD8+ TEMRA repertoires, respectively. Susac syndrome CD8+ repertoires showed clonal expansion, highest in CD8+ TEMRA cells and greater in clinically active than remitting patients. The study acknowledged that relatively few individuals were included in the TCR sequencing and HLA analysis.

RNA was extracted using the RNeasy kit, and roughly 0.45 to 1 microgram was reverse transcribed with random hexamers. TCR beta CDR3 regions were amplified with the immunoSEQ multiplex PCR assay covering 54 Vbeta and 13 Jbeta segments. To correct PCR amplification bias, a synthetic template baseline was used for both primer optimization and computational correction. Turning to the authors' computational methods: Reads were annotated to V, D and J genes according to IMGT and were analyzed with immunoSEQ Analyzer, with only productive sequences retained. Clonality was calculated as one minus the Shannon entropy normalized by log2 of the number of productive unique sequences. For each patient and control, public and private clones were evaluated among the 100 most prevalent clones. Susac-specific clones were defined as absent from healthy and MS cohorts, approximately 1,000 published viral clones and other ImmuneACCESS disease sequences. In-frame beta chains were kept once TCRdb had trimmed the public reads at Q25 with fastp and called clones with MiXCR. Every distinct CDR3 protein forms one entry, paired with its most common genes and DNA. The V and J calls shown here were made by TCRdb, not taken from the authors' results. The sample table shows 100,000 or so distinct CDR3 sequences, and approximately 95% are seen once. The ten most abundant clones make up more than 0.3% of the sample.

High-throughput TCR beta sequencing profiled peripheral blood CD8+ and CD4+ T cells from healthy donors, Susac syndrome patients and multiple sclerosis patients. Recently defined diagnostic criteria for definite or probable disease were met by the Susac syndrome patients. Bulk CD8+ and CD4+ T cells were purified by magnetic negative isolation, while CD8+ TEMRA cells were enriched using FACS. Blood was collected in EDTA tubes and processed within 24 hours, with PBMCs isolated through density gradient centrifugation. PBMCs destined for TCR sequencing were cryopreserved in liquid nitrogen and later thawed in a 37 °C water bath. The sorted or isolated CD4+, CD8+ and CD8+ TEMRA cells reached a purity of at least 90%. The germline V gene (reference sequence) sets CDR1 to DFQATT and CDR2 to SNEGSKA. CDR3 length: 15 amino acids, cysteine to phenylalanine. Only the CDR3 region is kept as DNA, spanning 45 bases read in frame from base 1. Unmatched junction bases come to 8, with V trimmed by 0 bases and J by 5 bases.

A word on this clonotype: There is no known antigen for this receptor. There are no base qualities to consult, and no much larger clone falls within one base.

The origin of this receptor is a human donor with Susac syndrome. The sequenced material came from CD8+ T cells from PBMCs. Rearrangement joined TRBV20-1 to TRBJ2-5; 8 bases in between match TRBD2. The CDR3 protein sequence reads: CSARDRAGVGETQYF. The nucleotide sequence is TGCAGTGCTAGAGACCGAGCGGGAGTGGGGGAGACCCAGTACTTC.